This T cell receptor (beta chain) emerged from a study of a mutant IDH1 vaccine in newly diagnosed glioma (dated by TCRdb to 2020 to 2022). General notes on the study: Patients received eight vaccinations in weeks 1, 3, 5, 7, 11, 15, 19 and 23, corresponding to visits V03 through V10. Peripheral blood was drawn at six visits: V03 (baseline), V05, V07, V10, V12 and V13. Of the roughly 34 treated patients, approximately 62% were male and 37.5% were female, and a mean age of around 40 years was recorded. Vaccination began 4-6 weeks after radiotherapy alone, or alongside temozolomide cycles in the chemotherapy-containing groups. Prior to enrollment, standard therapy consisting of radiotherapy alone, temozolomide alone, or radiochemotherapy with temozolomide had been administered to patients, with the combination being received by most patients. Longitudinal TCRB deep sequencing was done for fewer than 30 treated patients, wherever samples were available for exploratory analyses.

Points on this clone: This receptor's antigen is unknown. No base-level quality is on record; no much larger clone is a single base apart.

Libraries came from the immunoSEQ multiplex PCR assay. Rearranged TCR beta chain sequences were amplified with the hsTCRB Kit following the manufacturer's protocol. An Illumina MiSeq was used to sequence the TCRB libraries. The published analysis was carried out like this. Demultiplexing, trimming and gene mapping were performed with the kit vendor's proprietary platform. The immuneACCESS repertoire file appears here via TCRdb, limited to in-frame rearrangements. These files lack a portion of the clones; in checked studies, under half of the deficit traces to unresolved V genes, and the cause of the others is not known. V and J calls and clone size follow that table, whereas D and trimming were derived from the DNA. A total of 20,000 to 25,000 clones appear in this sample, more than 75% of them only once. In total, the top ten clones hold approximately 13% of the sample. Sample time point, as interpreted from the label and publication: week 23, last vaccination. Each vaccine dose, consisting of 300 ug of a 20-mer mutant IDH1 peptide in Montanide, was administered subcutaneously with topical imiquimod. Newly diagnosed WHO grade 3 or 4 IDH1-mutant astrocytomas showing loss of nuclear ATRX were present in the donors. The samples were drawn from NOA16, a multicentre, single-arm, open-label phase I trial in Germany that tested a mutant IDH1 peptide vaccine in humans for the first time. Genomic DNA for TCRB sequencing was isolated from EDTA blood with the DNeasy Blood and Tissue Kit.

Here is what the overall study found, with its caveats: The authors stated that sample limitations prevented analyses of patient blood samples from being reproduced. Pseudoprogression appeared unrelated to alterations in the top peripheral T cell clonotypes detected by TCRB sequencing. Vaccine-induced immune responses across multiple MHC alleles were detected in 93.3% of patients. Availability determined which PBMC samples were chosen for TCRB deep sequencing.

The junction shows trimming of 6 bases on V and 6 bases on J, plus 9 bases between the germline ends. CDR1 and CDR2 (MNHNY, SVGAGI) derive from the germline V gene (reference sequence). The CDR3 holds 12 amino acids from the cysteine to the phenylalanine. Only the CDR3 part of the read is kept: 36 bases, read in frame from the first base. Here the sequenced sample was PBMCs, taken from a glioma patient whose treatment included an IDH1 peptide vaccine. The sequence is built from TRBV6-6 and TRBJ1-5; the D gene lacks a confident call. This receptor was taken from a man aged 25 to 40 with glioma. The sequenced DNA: TGTGCCAGCAGCCTGGTAGGTCAGCCCCAGCATTTT. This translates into CASSLVGQPQHF.